This T cell receptor beta chain was sequenced in a study of human T cells and chemical hapten exposure. In the study overall: Patients' scalps got diphenylcyclopropenone weekly throughout the approximately 25-week study. Chiefly female patients presented with alopecia areata, totalis or universalis.

Trimming shortened V by 3 bases and J by 8 bases, and 20 bases separated the two germline ends. Per the germline V gene, CDR1 is SGHNT and CDR2 is YENEEA. This CDR3 has 16 amino acids. The time point denotes: patch test 3, about 24 weeks after DPC sensitization. Treatment specified: therapeutic diphenylcyclopropenone sensitization with weekly scalp DPC. Within the library, unique molecular identifiers were attached to each individual cDNA molecule. MiXCR, run by TCRdb on the RACE reads, gives a single entry per CDR3 protein. Among roughly 100,000 distinct CDR3 sequences listed, under 40% were seen once.

The clonotype was recovered from a man aged 40-49 years with alopecia areata. Some clones in this sample may be carry-over from other donors' samples. Sample: whole blood, taken in connection with sensitization to the hapten diphenylcyclopropenone (DPC). The chain recombines TRBV11-3 with TRBJ2-1; D is undetermined. The CDR3 spells CASSFDNRLVKDEQFF. The CDR3 nucleotides are TGTGCCAGCAGCTTCGATAATAGACTGGTTAAAGATGAGCAGTTCTTC.